One and the same sample provided the 19 T cell receptor beta chains below, sequenced in a study of T cell clonality in common variable immunodeficiency. Profiled with immunoSEQ multiplex PCR; TCRdb holds only in-frame clones, not every one. This repertoire holds roughly 60,000 clones, and none appear only once. The sequenced material came from peripheral blood mononuclear cells. The receptors originated from a person aged 18 to 70 in good health.

This clone showed up many times. Sequencing ends 3 residues short of the CDR3 end; the germline J gene provides the rest. This rearrangement joins TRBV5-1 to TRBJ1-5; 7 bases fit TRBD1. Trimming cost V 4 bases and J 3 bases; bases outside gene matches: 7. Germline CDR1 and CDR2: SGHRS and YFSETQ. The CDR3 covers 15 residues. The DNA read from the CDR3 is TGCGCCAGCAGCCCGGGGACAGTACACAATCAGCCC. Translation: CASSPGTVHNQP. The entire CDR3 protein reads CASSPGTVHNQPQHF.

This clone was counted at least ten times. The read ends 3 residues shy of where the CDR3 ends; the end is completed using the germline J gene. V gene TRBV20-1 combines with J gene TRBJ2-1; TRBD2 aligns across 7 bases. The length of the CDR3 is 12 residues. Germline-derived CDR1 and CDR2 are DFQATT and SNEGSKA (reference sequence). V shed 6 bases and J 3 bases; nucleotides not matched to a gene: 2. The CDR3 bases that were read are TGCAGTGCAATAGCGGGCTACAATGAG. The encoded protein is CSAIAGYNE. The whole CDR3 is CSAIAGYNEQFF.

Many counts were recorded for this clone. Additional DNA sequences in this sample encode the identical CDR3. This CDR3 is CASRPGQGAYEQYF. CDR3 DNA, as far as it was read: TGTGCCAGTAGACCGGGACAGGGGGCCTACGAG. The V and J genes are TRBV19 and TRBJ2-7; 11 bases agree with TRBD1. The read terminates 3 residues ahead of where the CDR3 ends, so the germline J gene completes it. The CDR3 loop spans 14 amino acids. Germline CDR1 LNHDA, CDR2 SQIVND (reference sequence). Trimming removed 6 bases from V and 2 bases from J; junction bases left unmatched: 3. Supplemented by reference TRBV19 and TRBJ2-7, the full variable domain reads DGGITQSPKYLFRKEGQNVTLSCEQNLNHDAMYWYRQDPGQGLRLIYYSQIVNDFQKGDIAEGYSVSREKKESFPLTVTSAQKNPTAFYLCASRPGQGAYEQYFGPGTRLTVT.

A remark on this clone: From the germline J gene comes the end of the CDR3, since the read stops 3 residues before it. The gene calls are TRBV11-2 and TRBJ2-5; D not certain. V shed 3 bases and J shed 2 bases, with 7 bases lying between them. In germline, CDR1 is SGHAT, CDR2 FQNNGV. There are 13 residues in the CDR3. Partial CDR3 DNA: TGTGCCAGCAGCTTCCGCGTGCAAGAGACC. This codes for CASSFRVQET. The full-length CDR3 reads as CASSFRVQETQYF.

This clone was detected ten times or more. The sequenced fragment ends 3 residues before the CDR3 boundary, so the rest is inferred from the germline J gene. V and J are TRBV20-1 and TRBJ2-1; 7 nucleotides line up with TRBD1. The CDR3 totals 14 residues. V trimming: 5 bases; J trimming: 9 bases; junction bases outside the gene matches: 13. In germline, CDR1 is DFQATT, CDR2 SNEGSKA (reference sequence). The CDR3 here is CSAGPGQPYGEQFF. CDR3 bases read: TGCAGTGCTGGTCCGGGACAGCCCTACGGTGAG.

This clone was counted between two and nine times. With the read ending 3 residues before the CDR3 end, the germline J gene is used to fill in that end. J is TRBJ2-1 and V is TRBV2; 7 nucleotides align to TRBD2. The germline V gene encodes CDR1 SNHLY and CDR2 FYNNEI. V was clipped by 8 bases and J by 6 bases; unmatched bases: 13. This CDR3 has 15 amino acids. The CDR3 spells CASGRAGENVNEQFF. The covered CDR3 bases are TGTGCCAGCGGGAGGGCGGGAGAGAATGTCAATGAG.

The table lists this clone with many counts. The read finishes 3 residues shy of the CDR3 end, and the germline J gene is used to complete it. The chain employs TRBV19 and TRBJ2-1; TRBD2 matches 10 bases. CDR1 is LNHDA and CDR2 is SQIVND in the germline V gene (reference sequence). V was pared by 2 bases and J by 4 bases, with 5 bases of the junction left unmatched. The length of the CDR3 is 16 residues. The CDR3 sequence is CASSISLAGDYNEQFF. The CDR3 DNA, read in part, is TGTGCCAGTAGTATAAGCCTAGCGGGAGATTACAATGAG.

This clone was observed at least ten times. The CDR3 extends 3 residues past the end of the read, so its final part is completed from the germline J gene. This chain joins TRBV13 and TRBJ2-1; unclear D gene. Germline lookup yields CDR1 PRHDT and CDR2 FYEKMQ (reference sequence). The CDR3 contains 14 residues. V lost 5 bases and J lost 0, with 8 bases in between. The covered CDR3 bases are TGTGCCAGCAGCGCGATAAGCTCCTACAATGAG. It encodes CASSAISSYNE. The full-length CDR3 reads as CASSAISSYNEQFF.

This clone was found many times. The read comes to an end 3 residues before the CDR3 does, leaving the germline J gene to fill in the end. The chain has TRBV2 and TRBJ2-2; 14 nucleotides align to TRBD2. The V segment lost 6 bases and the J segment 3 bases; nucleotides outside the gene matches: 0. This CDR3 comprises 15 residues. Per the germline V gene, CDR1 is SNHLY and CDR2 is FYNNEI. This CDR3 reads CASRGLAGDTGELFF. The part of the CDR3 DNA that was read is TGTGCCAGCAGGGGACTAGCGGGAGACACCGGGGAG.

The table lists this clone with many counts. The read falls 3 residues short of the CDR3 end, and the missing part is taken from the germline J gene. The V call is TRBV7-8, the J call TRBJ1-5, with TRBD1 matching over 8 bases. The CDR3 has 16 amino acids. J lost 4 bases, V lost 2 bases, and 7 bases had no gene match. The germline V gene encodes CDR1 SGHVS and CDR2 FQNEAQ. The part of the CDR3 DNA that was read is TGTGCCAGCAGCTTAACACGTACAGGGGGGAATCAGCCC. It yields the protein CASSLTRTGGNQP. From start to end, the CDR3 is CASSLTRTGGNQPQHF.

This clone occurred many times. Read coverage stops 3 residues before the CDR3 terminus; the germline J gene supplies the remainder. The chain couples TRBV7-9 to TRBJ2-1; D might be TRBD1 (5 bases). Trimming left V 5 bases short and J 3 bases short, with 14 bases between. Germline CDR1 and CDR2: SEHNR and FQNEAQ (reference sequence). The CDR3 extends over 15 amino acids. The covered CDR3 bases are TGTGCCAGCAGCAGTCTTCAGGGAATCTACAATGAG. It yields the protein CASSSLQGIYNE. The full CDR3 protein reads CASSSLQGIYNEQFF.

This clone was counted ten times or more. The observed sequence ends 3 residues before the CDR3 terminus, with the missing tail filled in from the germline J gene. The V call is TRBV19, the J call TRBJ2-7; 11 bases match TRBD1. The V gene's germline CDR1 is LNHDA and CDR2 SQIVND (reference sequence). V shed 4 bases, J shed 4 bases, and the junction held 6 bases outside the gene matches. CDR3 size: 15 residues. CDR3 sequence: CASSSQGTGGYEQYF. The DNA read from the CDR3 is TGTGCCAGTAGTAGCCAAGGGACAGGGGGGTACGAG.

This clone appeared many times. Read sequence stops 3 residues before the CDR3 end, and the germline J gene provides the missing end. The chain has TRBV29-1 and TRBJ1-2, with 7 nucleotides matching TRBD1. V gave up 1 base and J gave up 5 bases; unmatched junction bases: 7. Germline CDR1 reads SQVTM; CDR2 reads ANQGSEA. The CDR3 spans 14 residues. The CDR3 bases that were read are TGCAGCGTTGAAGGGACAGGTAAAGGGTATGGC. Translating gives CSVEGTGKGYG. The CDR3 reads in full as CSVEGTGKGYGYTF.

This clone was found many times. Read data end 3 residues before the CDR3 end; the end is taken from the germline J gene. The rearrangement uses TRBV18 and TRBJ2-7, with D hard to call. Trimming removed 2 bases at V and 3 bases at J, with 11 bases between. This CDR3 is built from 14 residues. Germline CDR1 reads KGHSH; CDR2 reads LQKENI. Here the CDR3 reads CASSPIGRFYEQYF. The CDR3 bases that were read are TGTGCCAGCTCACCAATTGGCAGATTCTACGAG.

This clone was seen ten or more times. The DNA ends 3 residues before the CDR3 does, and the rest of the CDR3 is filled in from the germline J gene. The chain combines TRBV7-6 with TRBJ2-2; TRBD1 agrees at 9 bases. Germline CDR1 SGHVS, CDR2 FNYEAQ. The J segment lost 6 bases and the V segment lost 1 base, leaving 6 bases of the junction unmatched. There are 16 residues in the CDR3. This CDR3 reads CASSLGGQGFAGELFF. The CDR3 bases that were read are TGTGCCAGCAGCTTAGGGGGACAGGGTTTTGCCGGGGAG. Full variable domain (outside the CDR3, taken from reference TRBV7-6 and TRBJ2-2): GAGVSQSPRYKVTKRGQDVALRCDPISGHVSLYWYRQALGQGPEFLTYFNYEAQQDKSGLPNDRFSAERPEGSISTLTIQRTEQRDSAMYRCASSLGGQGFAGELFFGEGSRLTVL.

This clone was counted at least ten times. The read finishes 3 residues shy of the CDR3 end, and the germline J gene is used to complete it. The chain links TRBV5-4 to TRBJ1-6; 7 bases line up with TRBD1. Per germline, CDR1 SGHNT and CDR2 YYREEE (reference sequence). V lost 4 bases and J lost 10; bases outside the gene matches: 8. CDR3 length: 14 residues. Partial CDR3 DNA: TGTGCCAGCAGCGTTGACAGGGTAGGGTCACCC. Protein product: CASSVDRVGSP. The entire CDR3 protein reads CASSVDRVGSPLHF.

This clone was seen repeatedly, ten times or more. From the germline J gene comes the end of the CDR3, since the read stops 3 residues before it. This chain joins TRBV7-9 and TRBJ1-5; TRBD1 might be the D (5 bases). The germline V gene has CDR1 SEHNR and CDR2 FQNEAQ (reference sequence). The CDR3 has 13 amino acids. Trimming pared 4 bases from V and 4 bases from J, leaving 8 bases between. CDR3 DNA, as far as it was read: TGTGCCAGCAGCTGGTCAGGGAATCAGCCC. It translates to CASSWSGNQP. Given in full, the CDR3 is CASSWSGNQPQHF.

This clone was observed at least ten times. Read coverage stops 3 residues before the CDR3 terminus; the germline J gene supplies the remainder. This chain connects TRBV28 to TRBJ1-2; a weak D match, TRBD1 (5 bases). The germline V gene has CDR1 MDHEN and CDR2 SYDVKM. V lost 8 bases, J lost 4 bases, and 20 bases lay in between. The CDR3 contains 15 residues. CDR3 loop: CASPLGQRGGYGYTF. The covered CDR3 bases are TGTGCCAGCCCTTTGGGGCAGCGTGGTGGCTATGGC.

This clone was seen ten or more times. One junction end disagrees with the germline gene, perhaps due to a read error. The CDR3 end is not reached by the read, which stops 3 residues before it; the germline J gene fills it in. The V call is TRBV19, the J call TRBJ2-2; D may match TRBD1 or TRBD2 (5 bases each). In germline, CDR1 is LNHDA, CDR2 SQIVND (reference sequence). This CDR3 spans 14 amino acids. The CDR3 bases that were read are TGTGTCAGTAGTAGAGGGGTGGGGACCGGGGAG. It translates to CVSSRGVGTGE. The full CDR3 protein reads CVSSRGVGTGELFF.